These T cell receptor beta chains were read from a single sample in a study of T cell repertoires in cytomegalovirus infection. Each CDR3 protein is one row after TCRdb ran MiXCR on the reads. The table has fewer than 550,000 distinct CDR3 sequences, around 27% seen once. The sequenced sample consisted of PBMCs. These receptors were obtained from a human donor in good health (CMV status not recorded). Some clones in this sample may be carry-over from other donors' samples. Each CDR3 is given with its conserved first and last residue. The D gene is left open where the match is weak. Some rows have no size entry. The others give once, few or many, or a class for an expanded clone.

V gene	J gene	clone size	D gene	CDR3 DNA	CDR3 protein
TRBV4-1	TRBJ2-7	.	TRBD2	TGCGCCAGCAGCCAAGAGCTAGCGGGAGGGCCCCACGAGCAGTACTTC	CASSQELAGGPHEQYF
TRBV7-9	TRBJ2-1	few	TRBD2	TGTGCCAGCAGCCAAAGACCTGATACGGGACTAGCGGGGAGTCGGGTCAATGAGCAGTTCTTC	CASSQRPDTGLAGSRVNEQFF
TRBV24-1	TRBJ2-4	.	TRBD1	TGTGCCACCAGTGATCCTCCGGGACAGGGCACCAAAAACATTCAGTACTTC	CATSDPPGQGTKNIQYF
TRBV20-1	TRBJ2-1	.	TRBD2	TGCAGTGCTAGGGGGACTAGCGGGAGGGTCATATGGGATGAGCAGTTCTTC	CSARGTSGRVIWDEQFF
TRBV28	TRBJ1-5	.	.	TGTGCCAGCAGTCTCACCGGGACATTTGGCAATCAGCCCCAGCATTTT	CASSLTGTFGNQPQHF
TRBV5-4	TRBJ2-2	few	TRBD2	TGTGCCAGCAACTTGGGGAGCGGGGGGAACACCGGGGAGCTGTTTTTT	CASNLGSGGNTGELFF
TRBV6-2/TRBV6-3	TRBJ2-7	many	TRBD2	TGTGCCAGCAAGCGGGACGCGTCCTACGAGCAGTACTTC	CASKRDASYEQYF
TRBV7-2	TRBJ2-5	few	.	TGTGCCAGCAGCTCAAACCTAGAGACCCAGTACTTC	CASSSNLETQYF
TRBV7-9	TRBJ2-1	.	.	TGTGCCAGCAGCTCTCGGGGAAACAATGAGCAGTTCTTC	CASSSRGNNEQFF
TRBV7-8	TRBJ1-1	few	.	TGTGCCAGCAGACGCACGAGTAGGGACACTGAAGCTTTCTTT	CASRRTSRDTEAFF
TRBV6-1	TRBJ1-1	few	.	TGTGCCAGCAGGTGGGGGGGCGGCACTGAAGCTTTCTTT	CASRWGGGTEAFF
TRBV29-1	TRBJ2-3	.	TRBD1	TGCAGCGTCGGGACAGACTACACAGATACGCAGTATTTT	CSVGTDYTDTQYF
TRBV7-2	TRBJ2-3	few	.	TGTGCCAGCAGCCGAAGGGGAGATACGCAGTATTTT	CASSRRGDTQYF
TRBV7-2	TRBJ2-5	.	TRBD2	TGTGCCAGCAGCTTAGTGGTTTGGGGGGGGGAGACCCAGTACTTC	CASSLVVWGGETQYF
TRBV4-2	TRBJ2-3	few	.	TGTGCCAGCAGCCAAGAGACAGCCACAGATACGCAGTATTTT	CASSQETATDTQYF
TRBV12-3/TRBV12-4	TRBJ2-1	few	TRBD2	TGTGCCAGCAGTTATCCGCGGGAGGGAGGAAGCTCCTACAATGAGCAGTTCTTC	CASSYPREGGSSYNEQFF
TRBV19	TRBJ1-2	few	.	TGTGCCAGTAGTTTCGATCGGAACGGCGCAGGGGGCTACACCTTC	CASSFDRNGAGGYTF
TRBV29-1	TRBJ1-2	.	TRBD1	TGCAGCGTGGGGACAGGGGGATTTATGGCTGGCTACACCTTC	CSVGTGGFMAGYTF
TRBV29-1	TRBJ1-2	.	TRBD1	TGCAGCGTTGAAGATCGGGGACAGGGACTCTATGGCTACACCTTC	CSVEDRGQGLYGYTF
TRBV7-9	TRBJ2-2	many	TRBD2	TGTGCCAGCAGTTCTACTAGCGGGAGGGCCGACACCGGGGAGCTGTTTTTT	CASSSTSGRADTGELFF
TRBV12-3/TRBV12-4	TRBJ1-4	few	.	TGTGCCAGCAGTTTCTCTGGGGGGCCCCCTGAAAAACTGTTTTTT	CASSFSGGPPEKLFF
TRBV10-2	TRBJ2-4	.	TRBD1	TGCGCCAGCAGTGAGGGACAGGGAGGAAACATTCAGTACTTC	CASSEGQGGNIQYF
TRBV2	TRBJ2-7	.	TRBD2	TGTGCCAGCACCGATTTCGTAGCGGGATGGTACGAGCAGTACTTC	CASTDFVAGWYEQYF
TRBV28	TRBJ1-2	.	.	TGTGCCAGCAGTACCGGACTAGCTCATGGCTACACCTTC	CASSTGLAHGYTF
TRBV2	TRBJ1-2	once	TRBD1	TGTGCCAGCAGTGCCCCGGACAGGGGGAACTATGGCTACACCTTC	CASSAPDRGNYGYTF
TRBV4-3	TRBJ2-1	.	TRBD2	TGCGCCAGCAGCCAGGGAATTCTAGCGGGAGGGATCCATGAGCAGTTCTTC	CASSQGILAGGIHEQFF
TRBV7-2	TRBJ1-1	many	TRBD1	TGTGCCAGCAGCTTGACAGGGATTCACACTGAAGCTTTCTTT	CASSLTGIHTEAFF
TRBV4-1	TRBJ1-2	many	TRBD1	TGCGCCAGCAGCCAAGTTCGGACAGGGGGCTCCTATGGCTACACCTTC	CASSQVRTGGSYGYTF
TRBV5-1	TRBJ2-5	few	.	TGCGCCAGCAGTCGAGTGGCTGGTCCTAGCGAGGAGACCCAGTACTTC	CASSRVAGPSEETQYF
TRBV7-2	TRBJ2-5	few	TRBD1	TGTGCCAGCAGCTTAGACTCAGGACAGGCCCAGACCCAGTACTTC	CASSLDSGQAQTQYF
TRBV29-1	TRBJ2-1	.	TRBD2	TGCAGCGTGTCCTCAACTAGCGGGAGTGTGAATGAGCAGTTCTTC	CSVSSTSGSVNEQFF
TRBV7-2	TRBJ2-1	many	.	TGTGCCAGCAGCTCACAGGGTACGGATGAGCAGTTCTTC	CASSSQGTDEQFF
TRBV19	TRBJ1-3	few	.	TGTGCCAGTAGTATCAAACCATCGGGACCCCGACCTGGAAACACCATATATTTT	CASSIKPSGPRPGNTIYF
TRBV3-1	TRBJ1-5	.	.	TGTGCCAGCAGCCATTCGGATCAGCCCCAGCATTTT	CASSHSDQPQHF
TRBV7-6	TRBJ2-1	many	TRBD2	TGTGCCAGCAGCCCTCTTAGCGGGACCTCGGGTGAGCAGTTCTTC	CASSPLSGTSGEQFF
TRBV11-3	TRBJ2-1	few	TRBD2	TGTGCCAGCAGCCCCCAGCGTGTAGGACTAGCGGGAGGGTCTTACAATGAGCAGTTCTTC	CASSPQRVGLAGGSYNEQFF
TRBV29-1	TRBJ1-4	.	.	TGCAGCGTTGTGGCAAACAAACGACCAACTAATGAAAAACTGTTTTTT	CSVVANKRPTNEKLFF
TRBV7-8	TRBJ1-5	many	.	TGTGCCAGCAGCTTAGCAGGGAATCGGCCCCAGCATTTT	CASSLAGNRPQHF
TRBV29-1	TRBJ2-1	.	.	TGCAGCGCCACTCGCGGGACTGAGCCCTACAATGAGCAGTTCTTC	CSATRGTEPYNEQFF
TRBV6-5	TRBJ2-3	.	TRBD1	TGTGCCAGCAGTTACTCGGGCAGGGGGCAAGATACGCAGTATTTT	CASSYSGRGQDTQYF
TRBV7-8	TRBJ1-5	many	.	TGTGCCAGCAGCCAGGCGTCGGGCGAAGGGAAGGGTAGCAATCAGCCCCAGCATTTT	CASSQASGEGKGSNQPQHF
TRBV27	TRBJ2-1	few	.	TGTGCCAGCACCCCGAGGCTCCTCTACAATGAGCAGTTCTTC	CASTPRLLYNEQFF
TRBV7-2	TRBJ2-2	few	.	TGTGCCAGCAGCCCCCGGGCTAGCGACACCGGGGAGCTGTTTTTT	CASSPRASDTGELFF
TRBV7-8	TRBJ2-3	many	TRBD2	TGTGCCAGCTCTAGCGGGAGTATAACAGATACGCAGTATTTT	CASSSGSITDTQYF
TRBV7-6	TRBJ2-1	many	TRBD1	TGTGCCAGCAGCTTATCTTTTCGGGACAGGGGGCTCAATGAGCAGTTCTTC	CASSLSFRDRGLNEQFF
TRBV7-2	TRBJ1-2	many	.	TGTGCCAGCAGCTTACGGGTACCTAACTATGGCTACACCTTC	CASSLRVPNYGYTF